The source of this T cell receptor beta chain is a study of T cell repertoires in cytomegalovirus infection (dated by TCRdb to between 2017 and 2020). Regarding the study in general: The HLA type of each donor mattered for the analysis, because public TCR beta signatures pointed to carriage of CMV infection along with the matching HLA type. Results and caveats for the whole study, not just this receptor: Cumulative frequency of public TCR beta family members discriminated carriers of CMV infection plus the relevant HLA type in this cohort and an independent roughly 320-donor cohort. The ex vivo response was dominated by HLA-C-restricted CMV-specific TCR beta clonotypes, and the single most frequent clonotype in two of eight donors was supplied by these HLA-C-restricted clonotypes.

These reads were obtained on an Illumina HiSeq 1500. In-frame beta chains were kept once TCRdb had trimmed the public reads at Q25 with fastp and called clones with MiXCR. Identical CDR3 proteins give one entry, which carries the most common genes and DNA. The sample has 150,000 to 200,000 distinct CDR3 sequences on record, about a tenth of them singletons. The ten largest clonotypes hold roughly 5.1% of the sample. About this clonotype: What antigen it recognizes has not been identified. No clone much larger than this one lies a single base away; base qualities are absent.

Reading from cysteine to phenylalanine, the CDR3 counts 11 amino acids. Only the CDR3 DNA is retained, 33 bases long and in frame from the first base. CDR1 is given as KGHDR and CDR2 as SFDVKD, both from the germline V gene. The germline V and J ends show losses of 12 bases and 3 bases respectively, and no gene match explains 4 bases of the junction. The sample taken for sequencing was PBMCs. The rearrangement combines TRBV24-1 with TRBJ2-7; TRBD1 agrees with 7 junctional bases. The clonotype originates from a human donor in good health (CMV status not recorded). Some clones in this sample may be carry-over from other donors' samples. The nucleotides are TGTGCCGTATGGACAGGCTACGAGCAGTACTTC. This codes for CAVWTGYEQYF.